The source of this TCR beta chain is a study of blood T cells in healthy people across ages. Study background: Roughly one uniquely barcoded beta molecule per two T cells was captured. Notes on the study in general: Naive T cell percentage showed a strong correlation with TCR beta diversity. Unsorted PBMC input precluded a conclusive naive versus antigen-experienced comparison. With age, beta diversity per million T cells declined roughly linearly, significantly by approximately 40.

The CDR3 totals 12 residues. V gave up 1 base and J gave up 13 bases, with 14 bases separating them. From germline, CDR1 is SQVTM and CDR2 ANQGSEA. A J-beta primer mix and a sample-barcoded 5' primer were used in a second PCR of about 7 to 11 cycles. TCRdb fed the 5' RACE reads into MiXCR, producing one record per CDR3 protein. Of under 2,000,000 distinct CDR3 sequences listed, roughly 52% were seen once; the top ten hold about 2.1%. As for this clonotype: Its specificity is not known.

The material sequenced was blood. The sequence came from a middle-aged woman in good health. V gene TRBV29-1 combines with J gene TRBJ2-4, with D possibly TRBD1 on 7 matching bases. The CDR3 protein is CSVEVTRGEQYF. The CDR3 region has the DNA TGCAGCGTTGAAGTTACCAGGGGGGAGCAGTACTTC.